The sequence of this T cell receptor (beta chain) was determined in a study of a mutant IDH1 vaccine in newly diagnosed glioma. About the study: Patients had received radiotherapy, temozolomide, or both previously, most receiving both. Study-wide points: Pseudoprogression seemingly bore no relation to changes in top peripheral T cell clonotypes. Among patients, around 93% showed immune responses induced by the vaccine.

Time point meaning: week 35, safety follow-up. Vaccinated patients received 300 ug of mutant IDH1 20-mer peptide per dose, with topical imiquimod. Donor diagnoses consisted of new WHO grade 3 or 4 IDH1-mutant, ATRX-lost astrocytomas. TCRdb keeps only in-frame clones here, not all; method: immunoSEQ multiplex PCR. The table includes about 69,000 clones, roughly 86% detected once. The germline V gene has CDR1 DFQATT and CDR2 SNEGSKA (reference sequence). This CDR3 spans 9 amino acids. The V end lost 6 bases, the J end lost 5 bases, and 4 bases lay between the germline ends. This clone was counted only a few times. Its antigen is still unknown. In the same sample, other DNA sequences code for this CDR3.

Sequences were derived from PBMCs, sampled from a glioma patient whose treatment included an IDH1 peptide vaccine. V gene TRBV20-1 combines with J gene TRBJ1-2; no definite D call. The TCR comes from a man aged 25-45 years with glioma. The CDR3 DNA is TGCAGTGCCTTGTATGGCTACACCTTC. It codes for CSALYGYTF.